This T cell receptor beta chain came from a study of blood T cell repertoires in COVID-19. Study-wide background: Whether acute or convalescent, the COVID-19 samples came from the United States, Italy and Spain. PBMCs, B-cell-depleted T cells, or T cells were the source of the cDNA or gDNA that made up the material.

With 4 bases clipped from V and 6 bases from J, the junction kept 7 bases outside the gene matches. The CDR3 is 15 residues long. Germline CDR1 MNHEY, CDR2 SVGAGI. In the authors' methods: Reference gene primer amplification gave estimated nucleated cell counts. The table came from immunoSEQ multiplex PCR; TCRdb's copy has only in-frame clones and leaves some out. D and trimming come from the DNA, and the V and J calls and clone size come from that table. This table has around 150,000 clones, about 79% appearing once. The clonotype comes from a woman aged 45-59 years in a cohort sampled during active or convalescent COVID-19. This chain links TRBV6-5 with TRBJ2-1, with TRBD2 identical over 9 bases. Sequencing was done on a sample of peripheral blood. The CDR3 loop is CASSLLAGSFNEQFF. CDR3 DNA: TGTGCCAGCAGTTTGCTAGCGGGGTCATTCAATGAGCAGTTCTTC.